This T cell receptor beta chain appears in the sequencing data of a study of cytomegalovirus exposure and HLA in healthy donors. Study summary: An analysis done earlier identified 100 million to 140 million unique TCR beta sequences from about 179 million T cells. Study findings and constraints: The study carried out a later analysis of TCR beta sequences. It associated under 20,000 of them with specific HLA alleles at a false discovery rate of 0.05. The study recorded some 160 TCR beta chains that were cytomegalovirus-associated. Within an earlier analysis, most TCR beta V segments proved productive either about 87% or about 30% of the time.

Vbeta (60) and Jbeta (13) primers were used in the PCR. Method: immunoSEQ multiplex PCR; TCRdb's copy keeps in-frame clones and lacks some. Here the sample spans 100,000 or so clones, about four fifths being singletons. This clone was counted only a few times. As yet, its antigen is unknown. The CDR3 is 14 amino acids. From germline, CDR1 is SGHDT and CDR2 YYEEEE. With 0 bases removed from V and 5 bases from J, the gap between germline ends came to 9 bases. This receptor was taken from a man aged 25-40 years in good health and CMV-seronegative. J is TRBJ1-5 and V is TRBV5-6; D gene unclear. The specimen was PBMCs. The CDR3 protein is CASSLVSGDQPQHF. The CDR3 nucleotides read TGTGCCAGCAGCTTGGTATCCGGAGATCAGCCCCAGCATTTT. The full variable domain, rest sourced from reference TRBV5-6 and TRBJ1-5, is DAGVTQSPTHLIKTRGQQVTLRCSPKSGHDTVSWYQQALGQGPQFIFQYYEEEERQRGNFPDRFSGHQFPNYSSELNVNALLLGDSALYLCASSLVSGDQPQHFGDGTRLSIL.